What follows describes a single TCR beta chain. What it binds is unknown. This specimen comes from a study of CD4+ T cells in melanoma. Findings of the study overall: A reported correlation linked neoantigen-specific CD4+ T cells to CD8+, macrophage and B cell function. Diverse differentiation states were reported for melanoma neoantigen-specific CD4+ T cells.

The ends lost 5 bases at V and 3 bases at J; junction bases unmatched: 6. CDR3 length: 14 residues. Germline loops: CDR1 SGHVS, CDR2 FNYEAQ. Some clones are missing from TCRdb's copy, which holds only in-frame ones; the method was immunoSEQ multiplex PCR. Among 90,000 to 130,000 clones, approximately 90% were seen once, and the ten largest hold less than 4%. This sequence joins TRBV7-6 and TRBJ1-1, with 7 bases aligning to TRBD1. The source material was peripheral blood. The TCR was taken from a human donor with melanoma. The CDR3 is CASSRYQGDTEAFF. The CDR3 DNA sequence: TGTGCCAGCAGCCGATATCAGGGGGACACTGAAGCTTTCTTT.